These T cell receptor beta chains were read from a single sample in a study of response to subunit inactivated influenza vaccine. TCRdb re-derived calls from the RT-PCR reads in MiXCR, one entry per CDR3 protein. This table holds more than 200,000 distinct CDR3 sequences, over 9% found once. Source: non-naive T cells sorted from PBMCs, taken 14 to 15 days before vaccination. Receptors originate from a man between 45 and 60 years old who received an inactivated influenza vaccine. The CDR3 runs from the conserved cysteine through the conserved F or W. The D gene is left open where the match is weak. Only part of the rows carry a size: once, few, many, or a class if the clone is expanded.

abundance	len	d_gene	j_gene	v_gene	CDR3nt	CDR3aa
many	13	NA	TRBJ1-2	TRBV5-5	TGTGCCAGCAGCTTGGATTGGGACAAGGGCTACACCTTC	CASSLDWDKGYTF
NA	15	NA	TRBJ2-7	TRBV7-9	TGTGCCAGCAGCTTCGGACAGGGAGGGAGTGACGAGCAGTACTTC	CASSFGQGGSDEQYF
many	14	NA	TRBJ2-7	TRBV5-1	TGCGCCAGCAGCTTGGCCTCAGGAGTTGGCGAGCAGTACTTC	CASSLASGVGEQYF
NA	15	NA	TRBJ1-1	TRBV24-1	TGTGCCACCAGTGATTCCGGGACGGTGAACACTGAAGCTTTCTTT	CATSDSGTVNTEAFF
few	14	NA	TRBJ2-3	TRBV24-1	TGTGCCACCAGTGGGCGAGGGCTCACAGATACGCAGTATTTT	CATSGRGLTDTQYF
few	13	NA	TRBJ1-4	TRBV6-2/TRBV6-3	TGTGCCAGCAGTACCCGACATAATGAAAAACTGTTTTTT	CASSTRHNEKLFF
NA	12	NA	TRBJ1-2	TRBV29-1	TGCAGCGTTGCGCAGGACCTCAGCGGCTACACCTTC	CSVAQDLSGYTF
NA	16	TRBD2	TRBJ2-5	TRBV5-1	TGCGCCAGCAGCTTGGCTTCGGGGGGGGCCGCAGAGACCCAGTACTTC	CASSLASGGAAETQYF
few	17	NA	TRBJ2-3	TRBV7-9	TGTGCCAGCAGCCCTCCAAGGACAGCGCCCAGCACAGATACGCAGTATTTT	CASSPPRTAPSTDTQYF
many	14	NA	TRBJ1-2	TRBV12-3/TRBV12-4	TGTGCCAGCAGTTTAGGGCAGTATAACTATGGCTACACCTTC	CASSLGQYNYGYTF
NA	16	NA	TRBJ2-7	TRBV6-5	TGTGCCAGCAGTTCAGAACTCCAGTCCCGATCCTACGAGCAGTACTTC	CASSSELQSRSYEQYF
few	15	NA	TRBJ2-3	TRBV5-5	TGTGCCAGCAGCCAGGGGGGGAGTCCCACAGATACGCAGTATTTT	CASSQGGSPTDTQYF
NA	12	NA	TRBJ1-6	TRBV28	TGTGCCAGCAGTTCCCCAAATTCACCCCTCCACTTT	CASSSPNSPLHF
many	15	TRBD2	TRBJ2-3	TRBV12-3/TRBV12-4	TGTGCCAGCAGTTTAGGGGGGGGTCTAACAGATACGCAGTATTTT	CASSLGGGLTDTQYF
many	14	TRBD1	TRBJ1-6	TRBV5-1	TGCGCCAGCAGCCAAAGACAGGGAACATCACCCCTCCACTTT	CASSQRQGTSPLHF
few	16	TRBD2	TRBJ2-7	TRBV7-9	TGTGCCAGCAGCTTTGAGACTAGCGGGATGCCTTTCGAGCAGTACTTC	CASSFETSGMPFEQYF
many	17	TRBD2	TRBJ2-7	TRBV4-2	TGTGCCAGCAGCCAAGCGAGGTTGACTAGCGGGACAAACGAGCAGTACTTC	CASSQARLTSGTNEQYF
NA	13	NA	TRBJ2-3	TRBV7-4	TGTGCATCCAGTCAGCTTAGCACAGATACGCAGTATTTT	CASSQLSTDTQYF
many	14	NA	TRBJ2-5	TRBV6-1	TGTGCCAGCAGTAATCTACTAGGAAAAGAGACCCAGTACTTC	CASSNLLGKETQYF
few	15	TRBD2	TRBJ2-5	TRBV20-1	TGCAGTGCTCTATCCTCTAGCGGGGGGCCAAGGACCCAGTACTTC	CSALSSSGGPRTQYF